Included here is one T cell receptor (beta chain) sequence, with context. Clones were sequenced by immunoSEQ multiplex PCR, and TCRdb holds only the in-frame ones, with some missing. The data contain 300,000 to 450,000 clones, approximately 87% of them singletons. The sample originates from a study of blood T cell repertoires in COVID-19. Germline V CDR1 and CDR2: PRHDT, FYEKMQ (reference sequence). The V and J ends lost 0 bases and 9 bases respectively, with 12 bases between them. The CDR3 has 15 amino acids. The material sequenced was PBMCs or T cells enriched from blood (not recorded which). This receptor was obtained from a man aged 40-50 years in a cohort exposed to, infected with or recovered from COVID-19 (not recorded which). The chain joins TRBV13 to TRBJ2-6, with D possibly TRBD1 on 6 matching bases. Here the CDR3 reads CASSLGRTANNVLTF. The CDR3 DNA reads TGTGCCAGCAGCTTAGGCCGGACAGCTAACAACGTCCTGACTTTC.